The clone carrying this TCR beta chain appeared a few times. Its cognate antigen is unknown. The CDR3 covers 15 residues. Trimming removed 1 base from V and 1 base from J, with 9 bases in between. These data belong to a study of CD8 T cells in ankylosing spondylitis. Study outcomes and limitations: Ankylosing spondylitis blood appeared to be characterized by a TCR beta motif of under ten highly homologous variants. Prior work had noted some motif variants in reactive arthritis blood and synovial fluid. Disease-associated clones were reportedly significantly overrepresented in matched ankylosing spondylitis synovial fluid. Disease-associated clonotypes exhibited CD8+ identity and were relatively infrequent in peripheral blood.

Scientists made TCR beta libraries using quantitative 5'-RACE with molecular barcodes. TCRdb re-analysed the 5' RACE reads in MiXCR, keeping a single row per CDR3 protein. The sample shows fewer than 400,000 distinct CDR3 sequences, around 24% of them seen only once. Sequencing used blood, either unsorted or a sorted T cell fraction (not recorded which). The chain is built from TRBV12-3 or TRBV12-4 and TRBJ2-3; no reliable D call. This TCR was sampled from a male donor with ankylosing spondylitis. The CDR3 DNA is TGTGCCAGCAGTTTAGACCAGATCGGCACAGATACGCAGTATTTT. Protein: CASSLDQIGTDTQYF.